The source of this T cell receptor beta chain is a study of cytomegalovirus exposure and HLA in healthy donors. Using immunoSEQ multiplex PCR, the repertoire was profiled, and TCRdb retains in-frame clones only, with some absent. The sample yields approximately 59,000 clones, 93% seen once. Sample: PBMCs. The TCR originated in a young woman in good health and CMV-seropositive.

DNA of the CDR3: TGTGCCAGTAGACCAGCGGGGAGTGTTGGAGAGACCCAGTACTTC. Translation gives CASRPAGSVGETQYF. The rearrangement uses TRBV19 and TRBJ2-5; 7 bases fit TRBD2. The CDR3 is 15 residues long. Germline V gene lookup returns CDR1 LNHDA and CDR2 SQIVND (reference sequence). The trim removed 6 bases at V and 4 bases at J, leaving 11 bases unmatched.